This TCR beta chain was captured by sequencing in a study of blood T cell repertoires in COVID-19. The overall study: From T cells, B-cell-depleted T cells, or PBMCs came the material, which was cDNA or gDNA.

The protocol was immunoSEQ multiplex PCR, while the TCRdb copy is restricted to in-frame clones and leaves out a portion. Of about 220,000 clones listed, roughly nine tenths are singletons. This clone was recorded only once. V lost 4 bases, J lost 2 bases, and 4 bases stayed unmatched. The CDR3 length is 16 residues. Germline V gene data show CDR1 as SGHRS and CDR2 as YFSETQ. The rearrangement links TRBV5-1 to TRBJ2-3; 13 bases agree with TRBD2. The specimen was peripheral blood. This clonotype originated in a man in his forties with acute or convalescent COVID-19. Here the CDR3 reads CASSLGTSGATDTQYF. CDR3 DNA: TGCGCCAGCAGCCTCGGGACTAGCGGGGCCACAGATACGCAGTATTTT.